The 23 T cell receptor beta chains below all came from one sample that was sequenced in a study of blood T cell repertoires in COVID-19. The data were produced by immunoSEQ multiplex PCR, yet TCRdb's version contains in-frame clones alone and is incomplete. The table shows about 240,000 clones, with about four fifths occurring only once. Sequences were obtained from peripheral blood. The receptors stem from a woman of 80 years or more with acute or convalescent COVID-19.

The chain carries TRBV27 and TRBJ1-2; tentatively, D is TRBD1 (6 bases). The CDR3 extends over 15 amino acids. Trimming left V 5 bases short and J 4 bases short, with 17 bases between. The V gene's germline CDR1 is MNHEY and CDR2 SMNVEV (reference sequence). The CDR3 region is CASSPRPGATYGYTF. In DNA form, the CDR3 reads TGTGCCAGCAGTCCCCGGCCAGGGGCTACCTATGGCTACACCTTC.

This rearrangement joins TRBV9 to TRBJ1-1, with TRBD1 matching over 10 bases. Per germline, CDR1 SGDLS and CDR2 YYNGEE. Unmatched junction bases numbered 10, after V lost 0 bases and J lost 11 bases. CDR3 length: 15 amino acids. CDR3 in DNA: TGTGCCAGCAGCGTAGCGGGAGGGACAGGGGAGGAGGCTTTCTTT. It is translated as CASSVAGGTGEEAFF.

The chain combines TRBV7-9 with TRBJ2-2, with a tentative D call TRBD2 (5 bases). Germline values: CDR1 SEHNR, CDR2 FQNEAQ (reference sequence). This CDR3 has 12 residues. Trimming removed 5 bases at V and 7 bases at J, with 8 bases between. The CDR3 sequence: CASSQTSGELFF. CDR3 in DNA: TGTGCCAGCAGCCAAACTAGCGGGGAGCTGTTTTTT. Using reference TRBV7-9 and TRBJ2-2 for the parts outside the CDR3, the full variable domain is DTGVSQNPRHKITKRGQNVTFRCDPISEHNRLYWYRQTLGQGPEFLTYFQNEAQLEKSRLLSDRFSAERPKGSFSTLEIQRTEQGDSAMYLCASSQTSGELFFGEGSRLTVL.

This rearrangement joins TRBV11-2 to TRBJ2-7; TRBD1 matches 8 bases. V lost 0 bases to trimming and J lost 3 bases; unmatched junction nucleotides: 10. Germline CDR1 SGHAT, CDR2 FQNNGV. This CDR3 contains 17 residues. CDR3 coding DNA: TGTGCCAGCAGCTTAGATCAAGGCAGGGGGCAAGTCTACGAGCAGTACTTC. This translates into CASSLDQGRGQVYEQYF.

The rearrangement links TRBV30 to TRBJ1-1; unclear D gene. Germline V lookup: CDR1 GTSNPN, CDR2 SVGIG (reference sequence). This CDR3 is built from 13 residues. V was cut by 0 bases and J by 3 bases, with 8 bases left in between. DNA of the CDR3: TGTGCCTGGAGTGTAGAGGTTTACACTGAAGCTTTCTTT. Protein sequence: CAWSVEVYTEAFF. Together with reference TRBV30 and TRBJ1-1, the CDR3 gives the full variable domain: SQTIHQWPATLVQPVGSPLSLECTVEGTSNPNLYWYRQAAGRGLQLLFYSVGIGQISSEVPQNLSASRPQDRQFILSSKKLLLSDSGFYLCAWSVEVYTEAFFGQGTRLTVV.

V is TRBV7-2 and J is TRBJ1-4, with D unresolved. Germline assignment: CDR1 SGHTA and CDR2 FQGNSA. CDR3 size: 14 residues. V lost 1 base and J 8 bases, leaving 11 bases between the germline ends. CDR3 nucleotides: TGTGCCAGCAGCTTAGGGTCGGTTCGCGAAAAACTGTTTTTT. It codes for CASSLGSVREKLFF. Full variable domain (remainder filled in from reference TRBV7-2 and TRBJ1-4): GAGVSQSPSNKVTEKGKDVELRCDPISGHTALYWYRQSLGQGLEFLIYFQGNSAPDKSGLPSDRFSAERTGGSVSTLTIQRTQQEDSAVYLCASSLGSVREKLFFGSGTQLSVL.

This chain links TRBV6-1 with TRBJ1-1; 7 nucleotides align to TRBD1. Germline CDR1 MNHNS, CDR2 SASEGT. V shed 3 bases, J shed 5 bases, and the junction held 12 bases outside the gene matches. The CDR3 spans 16 residues. The CDR3 region has the DNA TGTGCCAGCAGTGACGACAGGGCTCGGGTAAGAACTGAAGCTTTCTTT. Amino acids: CASSDDRARVRTEAFF.

The genes are TRBV5-4 and TRBJ2-2; 10 bases agree with TRBD2. This CDR3 is 19 amino acids long. The germline CDR1 and CDR2 sequences are SGHNT and YYREEE (reference sequence). J was trimmed by 2 bases and V by 5 bases; bases with no gene match: 15. CDR3 amino acids: CASSSPGELAGGNTGELFF. The CDR3 DNA reads as TGTGCCAGCAGTTCCCCCGGGGAATTAGCGGGGGGAAACACCGGGGAGCTGTTTTTT.

This clone was found once. The chain has TRBV3-1 (or the pseudogene TRBV3-2) and TRBJ1-2, with a weak D call TRBD1 (6 bases). The CDR3 runs 13 residues. The V gene lost 2 bases and the J gene lost 7 bases, with 11 bases spanning the gap. Germline V gene sequence: CDR1 LGHDT, CDR2 YNNKEL (reference sequence). The CDR3 coding sequence is TGTGCCAGCAGCCAACTGGGGGCGGGTGGCTACACCTTC. It is translated as CASSQLGAGGYTF.

The V call is TRBV24-1, the J call TRBJ1-2, with D uncertain. CDR3 length equals 13 residues. V was cut by 3 bases and J by 2 bases, with 6 bases left in between. The germline V gene has CDR1 KGHDR and CDR2 SFDVKD. CDR3 sequence (DNA): TGTGCCACCAGTGATACGGTAAACTATGGCTACACCTTC. Translating it yields CATSDTVNYGYTF.

The chain couples TRBV14 to TRBJ1-2, with D perhaps TRBD1 (6 bases). V was clipped by 5 bases and J by 7 bases, with 17 bases between them. The V gene's germline CDR1 is SGHDN and CDR2 FVKESK. The CDR3 covers 14 residues. The CDR3 region has the DNA TGTGCCAGCAGCTATGCTACAGGGTGGAGTGGCTACACCTTC. Amino acids: CASSYATGWSGYTF. Together with reference TRBV14 and TRBJ1-2, the CDR3 gives the full variable domain: EAGVTQFPSHSVIEKGQTVTLRCDPISGHDNLYWYRRVMGKEIKFLLHFVKESKQDESGMPNNRFLAERTGGTYSTLKVQPAELEDSGVYFCASSYATGWSGYTFGSGTRLTVV.

This sequence joins TRBV3-1 (or the pseudogene TRBV3-2) and TRBJ1-5, with 7 bases fitting TRBD1. CDR3 size: 17 residues. With V trimmed by 4 bases and J by 0 bases, 9 bases remained unmatched. Germline loops: CDR1 LGHDT, CDR2 YNNKEL (reference sequence). Here the CDR3 DNA reads TGTGCCAGCAGCCGTGGCACCCGGACAGGTAGCAATCAGCCCCAGCATTTT. This translates into CASSRGTRTGSNQPQHF.

Comment on this clone: Additional DNA sequences in this sample encode the identical CDR3. V and J are TRBV3-1 (or the pseudogene TRBV3-2) and TRBJ1-3, with a tentative D call TRBD1 (6 bases). This CDR3 contains 13 residues. Trimming shortened V by 3 bases and J by 4 bases, and 7 bases separated the two germline ends. CDR1 LGHDT and CDR2 YNNKEL come from the germline V gene (reference sequence). CDR3 in DNA: TGTGCCAGCAGCCAGGGGGCCGGAAACACCATATATTTT. Translation gives CASSQGAGNTIYF.

This chain uses TRBV2 with TRBJ2-2, with 7 bases fitting TRBD1. Unmatched junction bases numbered 5, after V lost 10 bases and J lost 0 bases. CDR1 is SNHLY and CDR2 is FYNNEI in the germline V gene. CDR3 length equals 14 residues. CDR3 sequence (DNA): TGTGCCATCCTACAGGGGCCGAACACCGGGGAGCTGTTTTTT. It is translated as CAILQGPNTGELFF.

The V gene is TRBV7-8, the J gene TRBJ1-2; D is unresolved. With 3 bases removed from V and 8 bases from J, the gap between germline ends came to 7 bases. The V gene's germline CDR1 is SGHVS and CDR2 FQNEAQ. This CDR3 contains 11 residues. The CDR3 spells CASSLGGGYTF. In DNA form, the CDR3 reads TGTGCCAGCAGCTTGGGAGGGGGCTACACCTTC.

V is TRBV4-2 and J is TRBJ1-6; D is unclear. In germline, CDR1 is LGHNA, CDR2 YNFKEQ. V was pared by 0 bases and J by 7 bases, with 10 bases between. The CDR3 spans 15 residues. For the CDR3, the DNA is TGTGCCAGCAGCCAAGACCCGTCCCGGAATTCACCCCTCCACTTT. This translates into CASSQDPSRNSPLHF.

The V and J genes are TRBV28 and TRBJ2-5, with TRBD1 identical over 9 bases. CDR3 size: 14 residues. The germline V gene encodes CDR1 MDHEN and CDR2 SYDVKM. Trimming removed 4 bases from V and 5 bases from J; junction bases left unmatched: 5. The CDR3 protein is CASSSDRGGETQYF. The CDR3 nucleotides read TGTGCCAGCAGTTCGGACAGGGGAGGGGAGACCCAGTACTTC.

The chain is built from TRBV5-6 and TRBJ2-5; 10 bases are shared with TRBD2. The junction had 14 bases not matched to a gene; V was cut back by 4 bases and J by 8 bases. This CDR3 region has 16 residues. CDR1 and CDR2 from the germline V gene are SGHDT and YYEEEE. The CDR3 nucleotides read TGTGCCAGCAGCAGCTATAGCGGGGGGACCGTCACCACCCAGTACTTC. It codes for CASSSYSGGTVTTQYF.

The chain carries TRBV28 and TRBJ2-3; 8 bases agree with TRBD1. J lost 0 bases, V lost 5 bases, and 4 bases had no gene match. The CDR3 covers 15 residues. The germline CDR1 and CDR2 sequences are MDHEN and SYDVKM. CDR3 DNA sequence: TGTGCCAGCAGTACTCGACAGGGGAGCACAGATACGCAGTATTTT. Its translation is CASSTRQGSTDTQYF.

This clone has a handful of counts. V and J are TRBV7-9 and TRBJ2-5; possible D gene TRBD2, 6 bases. The germline gives CDR1 SEHNR, CDR2 FQNEAQ (reference sequence). V shed 1 base and J shed 0 bases, with 15 bases lying between them. This CDR3 has 17 amino acids. Here the CDR3 DNA reads TGTGCCAGCAGCTTAGGGGGATTAGCGGCTTACCAAGAGACCCAGTACTTC. This encodes CASSLGGLAAYQETQYF.

On this clone: At one boundary the junction diverges from the germline segment, which might be a read error. The CDR3 nucleotides read TGTGCCAGCAGACGCTTTGGACAGGGACTGTACACTGAGCAGTTCTTC. It encodes CASRRFGQGLYTEQFF. V is TRBV27 and J is TRBJ2-1; TRBD1 matches 8 bases. The CDR3 runs 16 residues. The germline V gene encodes CDR1 MNHEY and CDR2 SMNVEV (reference sequence).

The rearrangement links TRBV3-1 (or the pseudogene TRBV3-2) to TRBJ2-7; TRBD1 agrees at 8 bases. V dropped 1 base and J dropped 3; count of bases not matched to a gene: 5. The V gene's germline CDR1 is LGHDT and CDR2 YNNKEL (reference sequence). This CDR3 is 15 amino acids long. CDR3: CASSQVGQAGYEQYF. The CDR3 DNA is TGTGCCAGCAGCCAAGTGGGACAGGCTGGCTACGAGCAGTACTTC.

This clone was seen only once. This chain links TRBV7-2 with TRBJ1-6, with 10 bases matching TRBD1. CDR3 length: 15 residues. Trimming cost V 0 bases and J 7 bases; bases outside gene matches: 0. From germline, CDR1 is SGHTA and CDR2 FQGNSA. CDR3 sequence (DNA): TGTGCCAGCAGCTTAGCGGGACAGGGGAATTCACCCCTCCACTTT. Translated: CASSLAGQGNSPLHF.